The TCR beta chain described here comes from a study of liver allograft versus peripheral blood T cells (dated by TCRdb to the early 2020s). About the investigation overall: The study compared T cell receptor repertoires found within transplanted livers against repertoires in the peripheral blood of liver transplant recipients. Findings and caveats that apply to the study as a whole: T cell receptor repertoires inside liver allografts were reported to differ from those detected in peripheral blood.

The data were produced on an Illumina MiSeq. The public reads were quality trimmed at Q25 with fastp and then assembled into clones with MiXCR by TCRdb, keeping productive beta chains. CDR3 protein duplicates are merged, each entry listing the most common genes and DNA. The sample data list 10,000 or so distinct CDR3 sequences, and about a fifth of these were observed just once. The ten largest clones add up to roughly 1.1% of the sample. From the cysteine through the phenylalanine, the CDR3 covers 16 amino acids. Only the CDR3 DNA stays, 48 bases, in frame from base 1. The germline V end is reduced by 1 base and the J end by 3 bases; junction bases left unmatched: 5. In the germline V gene (reference sequence), CDR1 corresponds to LNHDA and CDR2 to SQIVND. Comment on this clonotype: This receptor's antigen is unknown. No quality values exist for individual bases; no much larger clone is one base distant.

The clonotype originates from a human patient who had a liver transplant. After a transplant, certain T cells may trace back to the graft donor. This sequence uses TRBV19 and TRBJ2-1, with 8 junctional bases fitting TRBD2. The CDR3 region has the sequence CASSIARAGGYNEQFF. The bases are TGTGCCAGTAGTATAGCTCGGGCGGGGGGCTACAATGAGCAGTTCTTC.